Below, 31 T cell receptor beta chains from the same sample are listed, as sequenced in a study of regulatory T cells in long-lasting Graves disease. The time point here: newly diagnosed GD, antithyroid drugs for less than 3 months. From PBMCs, RNA was extracted and then used to make the TCR library. iRepertoire HTBI primers and Arm-PCR of CDR3 regions built TCR beta libraries. From the multiplex PCR reads, TCRdb called clonotypes with MiXCR, one entry per CDR3 protein. The sample yields approximately 560,000 distinct CDR3 sequences, around 16% seen once. This sample also belongs to another study, concerning T cells in Graves' hyperthyroidism and ophthalmopathy.

The starting material was peripheral blood mononuclear cells (PBMCs), obtained at new diagnosis, from a patient treated with antithyroid drugs. The receptors were sampled from a young man with Graves disease.

A single count supports this clonotype. The conserved closing phenylalanine or tryptophan is absent in this CDR3, likely reflecting a read error. The V and J genes are TRBV7-2 and TRBJ2-2; the D is unclear. Germline CDR1 SGHTA, CDR2 FQGNSA. The CDR3 covers 13 residues. V was shortened by 5 bases and J by 4 bases, with 8 bases between the two germline ends. Here the CDR3 DNA reads TGTGCCAGCAGCCTAGAAATCACCGGGGAGCTGTTTTTA. It codes for CASSLEITGELFL.

This clonotype was seen many times. The rearrangement joins TRBV5-6 to TRBJ1-2; D ambiguous. Per the germline V gene, CDR1 is SGHDT and CDR2 is YYEEEE. This CDR3 is 11 amino acids long. The V gene lost 3 bases and the J gene lost 4 bases, with 4 bases spanning the gap. CDR3 protein: CASSSSYGYTF. The CDR3, as DNA: TGTGCCAGCAGCTCCAGCTATGGCTACACCTTC.

V and J are TRBV11-2 and TRBJ2-1; D gene ambiguous. The V gene's germline CDR1 is SGHAT and CDR2 FQNNGV. There are 12 residues in the CDR3. V was shortened by 5 bases and J by 10 bases, with 12 bases between the two germline ends. The CDR3 sequence is CASSPLAEEQFF. The DNA for the CDR3 is TGTGCCAGCAGCCCCCTGGCCGAGGAGCAGTTCTTC.

This clonotype was counted between two and nine times. The chain is built from TRBV20-1 and TRBJ2-5; D is tentatively TRBD1 or TRBD2 (5 bases each). The CDR3 has 14 residues. CDR1 DFQATT and CDR2 SNEGSKA come from the germline V gene (reference sequence). Trimming stripped 6 bases from V and 4 bases from J, with 18 bases between. CDR3 DNA: TGCAGTGCGCCCACGGGTCGGGGCCTAGAGACCCAGTACTTC. The encoded protein is CSAPTGRGLETQYF.

The chain carries TRBV11-2 and TRBJ2-5; a possible D gene is TRBD2 (6 bases). The V end lost 5 bases, the J end lost 1 base, and 26 bases lay between the germline ends. The CDR3 is 19 residues long. CDR1 is SGHAT and CDR2 is FQNNGV in the germline V gene. CDR3 DNA: TGTGCCAGCAGCATCCGGGGAGGAGTGGGGGGTAGAACCCAAGAGACCCAGTACTTC. This gives the protein CASSIRGGVGGRTQETQYF.

The chain couples TRBV25-1 to TRBJ1-1; no definite D call. The germline V gene has CDR1 MGHDK and CDR2 SYGVNS. The CDR3 consists of 14 residues. The V gene lost 7 bases and the J gene lost 0 bases, with 12 bases spanning the gap. The CDR3 sequence is CASNNLGVNTEAFF. DNA for the CDR3: TGTGCCAGCAACAATCTTGGGGTGAACACTGAAGCTTTCTTT.

V is TRBV4-2 and J is TRBJ1-1; a possible D gene is TRBD1 (6 bases). V dropped 1 base and J dropped 3 bases, with 15 bases sitting between them. Germline CDR1 and CDR2: LGHNA and YNFKEQ. CDR3 size: 16 residues. The CDR3 reads CASSQVGYREDTEAFF. The CDR3 DNA reads TGTGCCAGCAGCCAAGTCGGCTACAGGGAGGACACTGAAGCTTTCTTT.

This clonotype was recorded many times. This chain connects TRBV12-3 or TRBV12-4 to TRBJ1-2, with a possible D match to TRBD1 (5 bases). CDR3 length: 15 residues. V was cut by 2 bases and J by 8 bases, with 18 bases left in between. This chain's CDR3 is CASSLSQGIGTGYTF. The CDR3 bases are TGTGCCAGCAGTTTAAGTCAGGGTATAGGGACGGGCTACACCTTC.

Remarks on this clonotype: The CDR3 does not close with the conserved phenylalanine or tryptophan, likely indicating a read error. The chain couples TRBV4-1 to TRBJ2-1; 8 nucleotides line up with TRBD2. There are 16 residues in the CDR3. J was trimmed by 0 bases and V by 4 bases; bases with no gene match: 5. CDR1 and CDR2 from the germline V gene are MGHRA and YSYEKL. The DNA for the CDR3 is TGCGCCAGCAGCCTTAGCGGGGATAGCTCCTACAATGAGCAGTTCCTC. The encoded protein is CASSLSGDSSYNEQFL.

This clonotype was detected ten times or more. The chain recombines TRBV15 with TRBJ2-7, with D perhaps TRBD1 (6 bases). This CDR3 has 14 residues. The germline V gene encodes CDR1 LNHNV and CDR2 YYDKDF (reference sequence). Trimming shortened V by 1 base and J by 3 bases, and 10 bases separated the two germline ends. The CDR3 bases are TGTGCCACCAGCAGAGCGGGACACCACTACGAGCAGTACTTC. Translating it yields CATSRAGHHYEQYF.

The table lists this clonotype with a few counts. CDR3: CASSLRQTSQDEQFF. CDR3 DNA sequence: TGTGCCAGCAGCTTGAGACAAACCTCCCAGGATGAGCAGTTCTTC. The gene calls are TRBV13 and TRBJ2-1, with D uncertain. Germline loops: CDR1 PRHDT, CDR2 FYEKMQ (reference sequence). The CDR3 sequence is 15 residues long. V gave up 3 bases and J gave up 8 bases, with 17 bases separating them.

About this clonotype itself: A much more abundant neighbour one base away suggests this may be a read error. The rearrangement uses TRBV28 and TRBJ1-4; 7 bases are shared with TRBD1. V dropped 6 bases and J dropped 2; count of bases not matched to a gene: 9. CDR3 size: 16 residues. Germline V lookup: CDR1 MDHEN, CDR2 SYDVKM. The CDR3 DNA reads as TGTGCCAGCAGCTACAGGGGAGGTAGGACTAATGAAAAACTGTTTTTT. The encoded protein is CASSYRGGRTNEKLFF.

This clonotype was seen ten or more times. The chain has TRBV19 and TRBJ2-3; D could derive from TRBD1 or TRBD2 (5 bases each). The germline V gene has CDR1 LNHDA and CDR2 SQIVND (reference sequence). This CDR3 is 20 amino acids long. The V gene lost 5 bases and the J gene lost 0 bases, with 27 bases spanning the gap. CDR3 sequence: CASSPPSPPWDQTSTDTQYF. The CDR3 region has the DNA TGTGCCAGTAGTCCCCCATCCCCCCCGTGGGACCAGACTAGCACAGATACGCAGTATTTT.

This clonotype was counted at least ten times. The chain carries TRBV7-3 and TRBJ2-1; D is unclear. Germline-derived CDR1 and CDR2 are SGHTA and FQGTGA. V lost 6 bases to trimming and J lost 9 bases, with 6 bases between them. The CDR3 length is 10 residues. DNA for the CDR3: TGTGCCAGCAGGGGTGTTGAGCAGTTCTTC. Translating gives CASRGVEQFF.

This clonotype was seen many times. This chain uses TRBV20-1 with TRBJ2-3; 12 nucleotides line up with TRBD2. Germline CDR1 and CDR2: DFQATT and SNEGSKA (reference sequence). V lost 5 bases, J lost 4 bases, and 4 bases stayed unmatched. The CDR3 covers 14 residues. The CDR3 nucleotides read TGCAGTGCTGAGACTAGCGGGGGCGCAGATACGCAGTATTTT. Translation gives CSAETSGGADTQYF.

This clonotype has ten or more counts. The chain links TRBV24-1 to TRBJ2-2; D is possibly TRBD1 or TRBD2 (5 bases each). The V end was cut by 2 bases, the J end by 6 bases, with 12 bases between. The germline gives CDR1 KGHDR, CDR2 SFDVKD. The CDR3 loop spans 15 amino acids. CDR3 coding DNA: TGTGCCACCAGTGATTCCGGGACGGTGGCCGGGGAGCTGTTTTTT. This codes for CATSDSGTVAGELFF.

The V gene is TRBV20-1, the J gene TRBJ2-7, with D hard to call. CDR1 is DFQATT and CDR2 is SNEGSKA in the germline V gene (reference sequence). The ends were cut back, 7 bases at V and 3 bases at J, with 19 bases in the middle. The CDR3 spans 14 residues. The CDR3 DNA follows: TGCAGTGTCGCGCAGGAACCTTACTACTACGAGCAGTACTTC. This sequence encodes CSVAQEPYYYEQYF.

This clonotype was counted at least ten times. The chain employs TRBV2 and TRBJ1-1; no definite D call. The CDR3 spans 12 residues. Germline CDR1 is SNHLY and CDR2 is FYNNEI. Trimming stripped 2 bases from V and 0 bases from J, with 1 base between. The CDR3 loop is CASSEMNTEAFF. CDR3 DNA: TGTGCCAGCAGTGAAATGAACACTGAAGCTTTCTTT.

This clonotype was recorded a few times. This rearrangement joins TRBV15 to TRBJ2-2; TRBD2 matches at 9 bases. CDR3 size: 17 residues. J gave up 3 bases and V 0 bases, and 5 bases lay outside the gene matches. CDR1 is LNHNV, CDR2 YYDKDF, per germline (reference sequence). The CDR3 DNA reads as TGTGCCACCAGCAGAGATCGGGGACTAGCAGACACCGGGGAGCTGTTTTTT. Its protein is CATSRDRGLADTGELFF.

Comment on this clonotype: A read error may explain this, as a much larger clone is one base away. The chain couples TRBV7-9 to TRBJ2-5; 8 nucleotides line up with TRBD2. The length of the CDR3 is 15 residues. The germline gives CDR1 SEHNR, CDR2 FQNEAQ (reference sequence). J lost 3 bases, V lost 5 bases, and 8 bases had no gene match. The DNA for the CDR3 is TGTGCCAGCAGCCCCCCCGGGACTAGTAAAGAGACCCAGTACTTC. This encodes CASSPPGTSKETQYF.

This clonotype was seen many times. V and J are TRBV7-9 and TRBJ2-1; TRBD1 agrees at 9 bases. This CDR3 region has 13 residues. The V gene end was trimmed by 5 bases and the J gene end by 7 bases; junction bases not matched to a gene: 3. CDR1 is SEHNR, CDR2 FQNEAQ, per germline (reference sequence). The CDR3 reads CASSQGQGNEQFF. CDR3 nucleotide sequence: TGTGCCAGCAGCCAGGGACAGGGAAATGAGCAGTTCTTC.

The rearrangement uses TRBV5-4 and TRBJ1-2, with a tentative D call TRBD1 (6 bases). In germline, CDR1 is SGHNT, CDR2 YYREEE (reference sequence). This CDR3 has 14 residues. The V end lost 2 bases, the J end lost 4 bases, and 12 bases lay between the germline ends. In DNA form, the CDR3 reads TGTGCCAGCAGCTTTGTTGGACAGATCTATGGCTACACCTTC. Translating it yields CASSFVGQIYGYTF.

This clonotype came up a few times. V usage is TRBV6-1 and J usage is TRBJ2-1; TRBD2 matches at 7 bases. V was clipped by 6 bases and J by 10 bases; unmatched bases: 9. The CDR3 is made up of 13 amino acids. Germline-derived CDR1 and CDR2 are MNHNS and SASEGT. This CDR3 is CASRFSGFNEQFF. The CDR3 DNA sequence: TGTGCCAGCAGATTTAGCGGGTTCAACGAGCAGTTCTTC.

This clonotype has ten or more counts. This sequence joins TRBV28 and TRBJ2-7; 10 nucleotides match TRBD1. The CDR3 contains 19 residues. V lost 3 bases, J lost 0 bases, and 14 bases stayed unmatched. Germline CDR1 MDHEN, CDR2 SYDVKM. This chain's CDR3 is CASSFGTGVPTPLSYEQYF. CDR3 in DNA: TGTGCCAGCAGTTTTGGGACAGGGGTTCCCACTCCCCTCTCCTACGAGCAGTACTTC.

Notes on this clonotype: The junction departs from germline at one end; a sequencing error may be responsible. CDR3 nucleotide sequence: TGTGCCAGCAGCCAAGGCATCTCACCCATGGGTGAGCAGTTCTTC. Its protein is CASSQGISPMGEQFF. The chain is built from TRBV5-1 and TRBJ2-1; D is uncertain. The CDR3 spans 15 residues. In germline, CDR1 is SGHRS, CDR2 YFSETQ.

This clonotype was observed at least ten times. The chain combines TRBV2 with TRBJ1-2, with no clear D. Germline loops: CDR1 SNHLY, CDR2 FYNNEI. V was clipped by 6 bases and J by 8 bases, with 19 bases between them. The CDR3 has 14 residues. The CDR3 DNA is TGTGCCAGCAGGGAGACCAGGACGGCCGGGGGCTACACCTTC. This gives the protein CASRETRTAGGYTF. Full variable domain (missing parts from reference TRBV2 and TRBJ1-2): EPEVTQTPSHQVTQMGQEVILRCVPISNHLYFYWYRQILGQKVEFLVSFYNNEISEKSEIFDDQFSVERPDGSNFTLKIRSTKLEDSAMYFCASRETRTAGGYTFGSGTRLTVV.

This clonotype was seen repeatedly, ten times or more. The chain joins TRBV20-1 to TRBJ2-5, with TRBD2 identical over 10 bases. Per germline, CDR1 DFQATT and CDR2 SNEGSKA (reference sequence). J lost 1 base, V lost 1 base, and 6 bases had no gene match. The CDR3 covers 16 residues. CDR3 protein: CSARVGSGGGQETQYF. In DNA, the CDR3 is TGCAGTGCTAGAGTAGGGAGCGGGGGGGGCCAAGAGACCCAGTACTTC.

The sample holds many counts of this clonotype. The rearrangement joins TRBV24-1 to TRBJ2-1; 7 nucleotides match TRBD1. The germline gives CDR1 KGHDR, CDR2 SFDVKD. This CDR3 is built from 17 residues. With V trimmed by 1 base and J by 0 bases, 5 bases remained unmatched. The DNA of the CDR3 is TGTGCCACCAGTGATTTTCACACAGGGGTCTCCTACAATGAGCAGTTCTTC. Protein sequence: CATSDFHTGVSYNEQFF.

This clonotype has ten or more counts. The chain's CDR3 is CASSHRRRSGSAETQYF. In nucleotides, the CDR3 is TGTGCCAGCAGCCACCGAAGACGTAGCGGGAGCGCAGAGACCCAGTACTTC. The rearrangement uses TRBV11-2 and TRBJ2-5; 9 bases are shared with TRBD2. V shed 5 bases and J 4 bases; nucleotides not matched to a gene: 14. The CDR3 is made up of 17 amino acids. Germline V lookup: CDR1 SGHAT, CDR2 FQNNGV.

The J gene is TRBJ2-3, the V gene TRBV6-1; perhaps TRBD1 as D (5 bases). Germline CDR1 is MNHNS and CDR2 is SASEGT. This CDR3 has 13 amino acids. Between the trimmed V and J ends, which lost 10 bases and 3 bases, there was a span of 14 bases. CDR3 nucleotides: TGTGCCACGCTCCGGCAGGGTACAGATACGCAGTATTTT. Translating gives CATLRQGTDTQYF.

This clonotype was detected only a few times. The chain combines TRBV15 with TRBJ1-5; D might be TRBD1 (5 bases). The CDR3 length is 15 residues. Trimming cost V 0 bases and J 6 bases, with 12 bases left between them. Germline assignment: CDR1 LNHNV and CDR2 YYDKDF (reference sequence). CDR3: CATSRDRPGSQPQHF. The CDR3 nucleotides read TGTGCCACCAGCAGAGATAGGCCAGGGAGTCAGCCCCAGCATTTT.